Listed here are 25 T cell receptor beta chains from one sample, sequenced in a study of graft-versus-host responses after intestinal transplantation. Profiling relied on immunoSEQ multiplex PCR, and the TCRdb table lists in-frame clones only, not all of them. The table has 90,000 to 100,000 clones, around 86% seen once; the top ten hold around 1.4%. Sequenced material: PBMCs, taken 255 days after intestinal transplant. The receptors stem from a human patient who received an intestinal transplant, so some T cells may come from the graft donor.

The V gene is TRBV2, the J gene TRBJ2-3; 7 bases are a match to TRBD1. CDR3 length: 15 residues. Germline values: CDR1 SNHLY, CDR2 FYNNEI. The V segment lost 7 bases and the J segment 6 bases; nucleotides outside the gene matches: 13. The CDR3 is CASNNGISQGDTQYF. The CDR3 DNA follows: TGTGCCAGCAATAATGGAATATCACAGGGGGATACGCAGTATTTT.

The chain has TRBV11-2 and TRBJ1-2; 8 nucleotides line up with TRBD1. CDR1 is SGHAT and CDR2 is FQNNGV in the germline V gene. The CDR3 consists of 14 residues. V was clipped by 5 bases and J by 5 bases; unmatched bases: 7. CDR3 sequence (DNA): TGTGCCAGCAGCGCCGGACAGGGTAGATATGGCTACACCTTC. It translates to CASSAGQGRYGYTF. Combining the CDR3 with reference TRBV11-2 and TRBJ1-2 gives the whole variable domain EAGVAQSPRYKIIEKRQSVAFWCNPISGHATLYWYQQILGQGPKLLIQFQNNGVVDDSQLPKDRFSAERLKGVDSTLKIQPAKLEDSAVYLCASSAGQGRYGYTFGSGTRLTVV.

The chain is built from TRBV6-5 and TRBJ1-2; D not certain. Looked up from germline, CDR1 is MNHEY and CDR2 is SVGAGI. Trimming took off 2 bases at V and 4 bases at J, with 14 bases between the two ends. The CDR3 spans 15 residues. The CDR3 loop reads CASSYQKTSPYGYTF. CDR3 in DNA: TGTGCCAGCAGTTACCAAAAGACTAGTCCCTATGGCTACACCTTC.

The V call is TRBV2, the J call TRBJ2-1; 7 nucleotides match TRBD2. The CDR3 spans 12 residues. The germline V gene has CDR1 SNHLY and CDR2 FYNNEI. The ends lost 8 bases at V and 8 bases at J; junction bases unmatched: 6. The CDR3 here is CASLGTTDEQFF. In nucleotides, the CDR3 is TGTGCCAGCTTAGGGACTACGGATGAGCAGTTCTTC.

The V and J genes are TRBV5-6 and TRBJ2-5; D may be TRBD1 (6 bases). CDR3 length: 13 residues. The germline V gene encodes CDR1 SGHDT and CDR2 YYEEEE. The V and J ends lost 2 bases and 5 bases respectively, with 10 bases between them. CDR3 loop: CASSLAGAETQYF. CDR3 DNA: TGTGCCAGCAGCTTAGCAGGGGCTGAGACCCAGTACTTC.

CDR3: CASSYSEAPNEKLFF. CDR3 DNA: TGTGCCAGCAGTTACTCGGAGGCCCCTAATGAAAAACTGTTTTTT. V is TRBV6-6 and J is TRBJ1-4; D unclear. The CDR3 totals 15 residues. Germline V gene sequence: CDR1 MNHNY, CDR2 SVGAGI (reference sequence). Trimming removed 0 bases at V and 3 bases at J, with 8 bases between.

In this sample, this clone turned up once. The gene calls are TRBV7-9 and TRBJ2-5; D may be TRBD2 (6 bases). The CDR3 has 13 amino acids. V lost 5 bases to trimming and J lost 9 bases, with 16 bases between them. In germline, CDR1 is SEHNR, CDR2 FQNEAQ (reference sequence). CDR3 region: CASSDSGTGAQYF. CDR3 sequence (DNA): TGTGCCAGCAGCGATAGTGGGACGGGGGCCCAGTACTTC.

The sample holds a few counts of this clone. Other DNA sequences from this sample encode an identical CDR3 as well. V and J are TRBV28 and TRBJ1-5, with no clear D. The CDR3 contains 12 residues. Germline-derived CDR1 and CDR2 are MDHEN and SYDVKM. Trimming left V 3 bases short and J 4 bases short, with 4 bases between. This CDR3 reads CASSFGNQPQHF. The DNA of the CDR3 is TGTGCCAGCAGTTTCGGGAATCAGCCCCAGCATTTT. The full variable domain, its missing parts supplied by reference TRBV28 and TRBJ1-5, is DVKVTQSSRYLVKRTGEKVFLECVQDMDHENMFWYRQDPGLGLRLIYFSYDVKMKEKGDIPEGYSVSREKKERFSLILESASTNQTSMYLCASSFGNQPQHFGDGTRLSIL.

The genes are TRBV10-2 and TRBJ2-5, with D possibly matching TRBD2 (6 bases). The CDR3 has 16 amino acids. V gave up 4 bases and J gave up 4 bases, with 19 bases separating them. Germline CDR1 WSHSY, CDR2 SAAADI. CDR3 sequence reads: CASSVSSAGYGETQYF. CDR3 bases: TGCGCCAGCAGTGTATCTTCCGCGGGGTATGGAGAGACCCAGTACTTC.

The chain links TRBV19 to TRBJ1-1; a weak D match, TRBD1 (6 bases). Germline V gene data show CDR1 as LNHDA and CDR2 as SQIVND (reference sequence). CDR3 size: 13 residues. V was trimmed by 6 bases and J by 4 bases, leaving 12 bases between them. CDR3 coding DNA: TGTGCCAGTAGCCCTCACAGGGTCACTGAAGCTTTCTTT. The encoded protein is CASSPHRVTEAFF. Supplemented by reference TRBV19 and TRBJ1-1, the full variable domain reads DGGITQSPKYLFRKEGQNVTLSCEQNLNHDAMYWYRQDPGQGLRLIYYSQIVNDFQKGDIAEGYSVSREKKESFPLTVTSAQKNPTAFYLCASSPHRVTEAFFGQGTRLTVV.

With regard to this clone: The germline gene is not matched at one end of the junction; a read error may be the cause. This sequence joins TRBV7-9 and TRBJ2-5; 7 bases align to TRBD1. Germline V gives CDR1 SEHNR, CDR2 FQNEAQ (reference sequence). This CDR3 is built from 14 residues. The CDR3 is CASTLGQAGGTQYF. CDR3 bases: TGTGCCAGCACCTTAGGACAGGCCGGTGGGACCCAGTACTTC.

There are a few counts of this clone. The V gene is TRBV5-4, the J gene TRBJ2-1, with TRBD2 matching over 7 bases. There are 17 residues in the CDR3. CDR1 and CDR2 from the germline V gene are SGHNT and YYREEE (reference sequence). V dropped 2 bases and J dropped 0; count of bases not matched to a gene: 8. CDR3 DNA sequence: TGTGCCAGCAGCTTTGGACTAGGTAGGAGCTCCTACAATGAGCAGTTCTTC. It translates to CASSFGLGRSSYNEQFF. The full variable domain, its missing parts supplied by reference TRBV5-4 and TRBJ2-1, is ETGVTQSPTHLIKTRGQQVTLRCSSQSGHNTVSWYQQALGQGPQFIFQYYREEENGRGNFPPRFSGLQFPNYSSELNVNALELDDSALYLCASSFGLGRSSYNEQFFGPGTRLTVL.

The rearrangement uses TRBV9 and TRBJ2-2; 9 bases match TRBD1. V was clipped by 4 bases and J by 3 bases; unmatched bases: 10. CDR1 is SGDLS and CDR2 is YYNGEE in the germline V gene. The CDR3 spans 17 residues. As DNA, the CDR3 is TGTGCCAGCAGCACCCGGGACAGGGAAAGGGACACCGGGGAGCTGTTTTTT. It is translated as CASSTRDRERDTGELFF. The variable domain in full, with the rest retrieved from reference TRBV9 and TRBJ2-2, is DSGVTQTPKHLITATGQRVTLRCSPRSGDLSVYWYQQSLDQGLQFLIQYYNGEERAKGNILERFSAQQFPDLHSELNLSSLELGDSALYFCASSTRDRERDTGELFFGEGSRLTVL.

The rearrangement links TRBV9 to TRBJ1-3, with unresolved D. Germline V gene sequence: CDR1 SGDLS, CDR2 YYNGEE. The length of the CDR3 is 12 residues. V was pared by 6 bases and J by 2 bases, with 6 bases between. The CDR3 sequence is CASKGTGNTIYF. CDR3 coding DNA: TGTGCCAGCAAGGGTACTGGAAACACCATATATTTT.

This clone has only one observation. The junction departs from the called germline gene at one end, perhaps through a read error. J is TRBJ2-1 and V is TRBV4-3; D gene ambiguous. This CDR3 is 17 amino acids long. Germline V gives CDR1 LGHNA, CDR2 YSLEER. The CDR3 region is CARSPPAGGCTSVEQFF. The DNA of the CDR3 is TGCGCCAGGAGCCCCCCCGCCGGCGGCTGTACATCAGTAGAGCAGTTCTTC.

The chain combines TRBV5-1 with TRBJ2-5; 13 positions match TRBD2. This CDR3 has 17 residues. The germline gives CDR1 SGHRS, CDR2 YFSETQ. V dropped 3 bases and J dropped 5; count of bases not matched to a gene: 10. The CDR3 here is CASSSLGLAGTEETQYF. The CDR3 DNA reads TGCGCCAGCAGCTCCTTGGGACTAGCGGGAACGGAGGAGACCCAGTACTTC.

This clone was counted once. The chain joins TRBV19 to TRBJ1-1, with no clear D. V was cut by 7 bases and J by 0 bases, with 12 bases left in between. This CDR3 has 14 residues. CDR1 is LNHDA, CDR2 SQIVND, per germline (reference sequence). The CDR3 loop reads CASISRMLNTEAFF. In DNA, the CDR3 is TGTGCCAGTATTTCGAGGATGTTGAACACTGAAGCTTTCTTT.

About this clone itself: At one of its ends the junction is not consistent with the germline gene, which may arise from a read error. The chain has TRBV7-7 and TRBJ2-2, with D possibly TRBD2 on 6 matching bases. This CDR3 has 15 residues. Germline V gene lookup returns CDR1 SSHAT and CDR2 FNYEAQ (reference sequence). The CDR3 DNA reads as TGTGCTAGCAGCTTAGGGCGGGGATACACCGGGGAGCTGTTTTTT. This codes for CASSLGRGYTGELFF.

The rearrangement joins TRBV10-2 to TRBJ2-7; 8 positions agree with TRBD2. V gave up 10 bases and J gave up 7 bases; unmatched junction bases: 12. In germline, CDR1 is WSHSY, CDR2 SAAADI. CDR3 length: 13 amino acids. DNA for the CDR3: TGCGCCACCGTAGCGGGACCCCCTGAAGAGCAGTACTTC. Its protein is CATVAGPPEEQYF.

The chain employs TRBV19 and TRBJ2-7; D might be TRBD1 or TRBD2, each matching 5 bases. V was shortened by 4 bases and J by 2 bases, with 9 bases between the two germline ends. Germline assignment: CDR1 LNHDA and CDR2 SQIVND (reference sequence). The CDR3 runs 13 residues. Written as DNA, the CDR3 is TGTGCCAGTAGTAGCCAGGGACCCTACGAGCAGTACTTC. It codes for CASSSQGPYEQYF.

This clone was detected a few times. The chain recombines TRBV5-5 with TRBJ1-1; no clear D gene. The V and J ends lost 1 base and 1 base respectively, with 5 bases between them. CDR1 SGHKS and CDR2 YYEKEE come from the germline V gene (reference sequence). The CDR3 loop spans 13 amino acids. For the CDR3, the DNA is TGTGCCAGCAGCTTGTTTTGGAACACTGAAGCTTTCTTT. Its translation: CASSLFWNTEAFF. The full variable domain, completed using reference TRBV5-5 and TRBJ1-1, is DAGVTQSPTHLIKTRGQQVTLRCSPISGHKSVSWYQQVLGQGPQFIFQYYEKEERGRGNFPDRFSARQFPNYSSELNVNALLLGDSALYLCASSLFWNTEAFFGQGTRLTVV.

V usage is TRBV6-6 and J usage is TRBJ1-2; 10 nucleotides line up with TRBD1. In germline, CDR1 is MNHNY, CDR2 SVGAGI (reference sequence). V was pared by 2 bases and J by 3 bases, with 0 bases of the junction left unmatched. The CDR3 length is 14 residues. This CDR3 reads CASSYGTGDYGYTF. In DNA, the CDR3 is TGTGCCAGCAGTTACGGGACAGGGGACTATGGCTACACCTTC.

The rearrangement joins TRBV9 to TRBJ2-7; 9 positions agree with TRBD2. V lost 0 bases to trimming and J lost 5 bases; unmatched junction nucleotides: 6. The CDR3 sequence is 15 residues long. CDR1 and CDR2 (germline): SGDLS, YYNGEE. In DNA, the CDR3 is TGTGCCAGCAGCGTAGGGGTAGCGGGAGTGCACGAGCAGTACTTC. Residues: CASSVGVAGVHEQYF.

The chain recombines TRBV18 with TRBJ1-6, with D perhaps matching TRBD1 (5 bases). Germline-derived CDR1 and CDR2 are KGHSH and LQKENI. Trimming stripped 3 bases from V and 10 bases from J, with 16 bases between. The CDR3 length is 15 residues. This CDR3 is CASSPGGVPASPLHF. CDR3 DNA: TGTGCCAGCTCACCTGGGGGGGTCCCGGCCTCACCCCTCCACTTT.

The gene calls are TRBV7-8 and TRBJ1-3; D is unclear. Trimming shortened V by 6 bases and J by 4 bases, and 19 bases separated the two germline ends. The germline gives CDR1 SGHVS, CDR2 FQNEAQ. CDR3 length: 16 residues. CDR3 amino acids: CASSSYQRAGGNTIYF. The CDR3, as DNA: TGTGCCAGCAGTTCATATCAAAGGGCAGGAGGAAACACCATATATTTT.